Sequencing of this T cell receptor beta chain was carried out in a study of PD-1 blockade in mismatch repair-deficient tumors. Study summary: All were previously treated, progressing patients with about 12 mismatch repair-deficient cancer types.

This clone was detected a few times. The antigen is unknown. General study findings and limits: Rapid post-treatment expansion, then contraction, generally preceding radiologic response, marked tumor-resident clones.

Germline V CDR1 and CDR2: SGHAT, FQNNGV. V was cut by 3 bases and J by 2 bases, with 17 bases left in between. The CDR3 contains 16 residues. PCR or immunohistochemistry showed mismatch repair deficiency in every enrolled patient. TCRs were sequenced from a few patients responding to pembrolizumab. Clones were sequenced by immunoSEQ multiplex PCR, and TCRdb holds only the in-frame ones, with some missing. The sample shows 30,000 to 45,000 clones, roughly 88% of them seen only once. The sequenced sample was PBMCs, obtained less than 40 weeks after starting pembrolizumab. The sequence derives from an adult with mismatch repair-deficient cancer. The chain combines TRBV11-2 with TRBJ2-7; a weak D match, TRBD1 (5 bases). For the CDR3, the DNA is TGTGCCAGCAGCTTTGGGTTGGGGCAGGGAACCTACGAGCAGTACTTC. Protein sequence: CASSFGLGQGTYEQYF.